Listed below are T cell receptor beta chains from one sample, sequenced in a study of blood T cell repertoires in COVID-19. TCRdb's table, derived via immunoSEQ multiplex PCR, lists solely in-frame clones and lacks some. The sample lists roughly 200,000 clones; 80% to 90% were seen once. Material for sequencing was PBMCs or T cells enriched from blood (not recorded which). Receptors originate from a woman aged 45 to 65 who had been exposed to COVID-19. The CDR3 runs from the conserved cysteine through the conserved F or W. The D gene is left open where the match is weak. The listing skips clone size in some rows; elsewhere it reads once, few, many or a size class.

TRBJ1-2	-	TRBD1	TRBV3-1/TRBV3-2	TGTGCCAGCAGCTACCTCGGACAGGGAGACTATGGCTACACCTTC	CASSYLGQGDYGYTF
TRBJ1-4	many	-	TRBV14	TGTGCCAGCAGCCAAGAATCTGGGGGCCTTGGTGAAAAACTGTTTTTT	CASSQESGGLGEKLFF
TRBJ1-2	-	TRBD1	TRBV6-4	TGTGCCAGCAGCGCCAACTACAGGGGGGGGGTCGCCTATGGCTACACCTTC	CASSANYRGGVAYGYTF
TRBJ1-4	few	-	TRBV19	TGTGCCAGTAATCCGGGGGGGTTGCGTGAAAAACTGTTTTTT	CASNPGGLREKLFF
TRBJ1-1	-	-	TRBV27	TGTGCCAGCAGTCCGGGGGTTCCGAACACTGAAGCTTTCTTT	CASSPGVPNTEAFF
TRBJ2-7	-	-	TRBV18	TGTGCCAGCTCACCGACGGGGGAGGCCGAGCAGTACTTC	CASSPTGEAEQYF
TRBJ2-5	-	TRBD2	TRBV9	TGTGCCAGCAGCGTTGGGACTAGCGGTATAGAGACCCAGTACTTC	CASSVGTSGIETQYF
TRBJ1-1	-	TRBD1	TRBV15	TGTGCCACCAGCAGAGAAAGGGGGCACACTGAAGCTTTCTTT	CATSRERGHTEAFF
TRBJ1-2	-	-	TRBV5-4	TGTGCCAGCAGCTTAAGGGGCAAAGCCTTGGGTGGCTACACCTTC	CASSLRGKALGGYTF
TRBJ2-5	-	TRBD2	TRBV4-2	TGTGCCAGCAGCCAAGACCCAACGGGATCTAGCGGGGGGGCCAGGTTTCAGGAGACCCAGTACTTC	CASSQDPTGSSGGARFQETQYF
TRBJ1-1	-	-	TRBV5-1	TGCGCCAGCAGCTTGGCAGGGCACACTGAAGCTTTCTTT	CASSLAGHTEAFF
TRBJ2-3	-	-	TRBV11-2	TGTGCCAGCAGCTTAGGGACACCTGGGACTGATACGCAGTATTTT	CASSLGTPGTDTQYF
TRBJ2-1	-	TRBD2	TRBV5-1	TGCGCCAGCAGCCTTGGACTAGCGTGGTCCTACAATGAGCAGTTCTTC	CASSLGLAWSYNEQFF
TRBJ1-2	-	-	TRBV19	TGTGCCAGTAGTACCTCAGACAGGTCGGCAGCGGGCTACACCTTC	CASSTSDRSAAGYTF
TRBJ2-3	-	-	TRBV24-1	TGTGCCACCAGTGGTTCCGGGATCGACCACCACACAGATACGCAGTATTTT	CATSGSGIDHHTDTQYF
TRBJ2-1	-	TRBD2	TRBV29-1	TGCAGCGCCGACCGCGGGGGGGGAAGAGGCGAGCAGTTCTTC	CSADRGGGRGEQFF
TRBJ2-1	-	-	TRBV6-4	TGTGCCAGCAGTGATGTGGGGGCGCGTTACAATGAGCAGTTCTTC	CASSDVGARYNEQFF